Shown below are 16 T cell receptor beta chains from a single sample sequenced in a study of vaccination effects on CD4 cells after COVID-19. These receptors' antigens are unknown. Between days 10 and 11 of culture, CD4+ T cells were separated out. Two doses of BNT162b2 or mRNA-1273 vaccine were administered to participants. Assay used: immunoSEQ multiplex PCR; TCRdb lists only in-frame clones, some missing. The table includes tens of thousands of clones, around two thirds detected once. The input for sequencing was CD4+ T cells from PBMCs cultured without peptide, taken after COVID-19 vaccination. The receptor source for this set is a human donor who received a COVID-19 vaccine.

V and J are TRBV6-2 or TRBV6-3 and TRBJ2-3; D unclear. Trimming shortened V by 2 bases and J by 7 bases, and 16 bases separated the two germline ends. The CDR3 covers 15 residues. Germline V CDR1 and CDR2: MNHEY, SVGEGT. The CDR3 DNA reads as TGTGCCAGCAGTTACACTAATCTCCCCGAGTATACGCAGTATTTT. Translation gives CASSYTNLPEYTQYF.

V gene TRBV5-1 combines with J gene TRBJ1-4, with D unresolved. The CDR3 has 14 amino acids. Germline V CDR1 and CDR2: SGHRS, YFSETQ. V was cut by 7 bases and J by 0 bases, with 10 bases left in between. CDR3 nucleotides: TGCGCCAGCTGTCCCTCAGCAACTAATGAAAAACTGTTTTTT. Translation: CASCPSATNEKLFF.

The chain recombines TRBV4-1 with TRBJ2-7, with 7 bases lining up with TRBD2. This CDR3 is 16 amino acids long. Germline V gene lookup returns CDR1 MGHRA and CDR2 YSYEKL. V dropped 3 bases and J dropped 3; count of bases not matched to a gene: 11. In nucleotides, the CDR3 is TGCGCCAGCAGCCAGACGAGCGGGGCAGCATACTACGAGCAGTACTTC. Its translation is CASSQTSGAAYYEQYF.

DNA of the CDR3: TGCGCCAGCAGTGAGGAATTGACAGGGATCTACGAGCAGTACTTC. As protein: CASSEELTGIYEQYF. The V gene is TRBV10-1, the J gene TRBJ2-7, with 7 bases lining up with TRBD1. This CDR3 region has 15 residues. Germline trimming cut 2 bases from V and 3 bases from J; bases unmatched to any gene: 7. Germline V gene data show CDR1 as WNHNN and CDR2 as SYGVQD (reference sequence).

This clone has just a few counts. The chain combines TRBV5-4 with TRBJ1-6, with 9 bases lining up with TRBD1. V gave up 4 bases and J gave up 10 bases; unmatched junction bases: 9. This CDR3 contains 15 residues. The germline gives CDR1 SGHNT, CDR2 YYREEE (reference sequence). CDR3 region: CASSGGQGQGSPLHF. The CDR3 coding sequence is TGTGCCAGCAGCGGCGGACAGGGGCAAGGCTCACCCCTCCACTTT.

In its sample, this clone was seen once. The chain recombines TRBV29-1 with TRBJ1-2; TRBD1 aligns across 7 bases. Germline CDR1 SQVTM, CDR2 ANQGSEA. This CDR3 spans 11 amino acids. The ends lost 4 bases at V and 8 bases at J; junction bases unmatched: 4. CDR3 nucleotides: TGCAGCGTTGGACAGGGTTCCGGCTACACCTTC. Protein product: CSVGQGSGYTF.

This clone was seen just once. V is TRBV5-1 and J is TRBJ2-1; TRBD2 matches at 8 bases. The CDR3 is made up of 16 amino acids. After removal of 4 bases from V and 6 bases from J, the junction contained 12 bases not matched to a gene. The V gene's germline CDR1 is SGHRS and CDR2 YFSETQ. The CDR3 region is CASSPTKGLAGNEQFF. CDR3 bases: TGCGCCAGCAGCCCAACCAAGGGGCTAGCGGGCAATGAGCAGTTCTTC. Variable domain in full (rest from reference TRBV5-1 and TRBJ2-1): KAGVTQTPRYLIKTRGQQVTLSCSPISGHRSVSWYQQTPGQGLQFLFEYFSETQRNKGNFPGRFSGRQFSNSRSEMNVSTLELGDSALYLCASSPTKGLAGNEQFFGPGTRLTVL.

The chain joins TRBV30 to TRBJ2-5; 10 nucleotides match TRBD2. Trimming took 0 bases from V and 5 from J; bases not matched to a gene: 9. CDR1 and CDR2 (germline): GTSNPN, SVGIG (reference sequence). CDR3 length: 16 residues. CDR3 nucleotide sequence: TGTGCCTGGAGTGTCTTGAGCGGGGGGGCAGGGGAGACCCAGTACTTC. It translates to CAWSVLSGGAGETQYF.

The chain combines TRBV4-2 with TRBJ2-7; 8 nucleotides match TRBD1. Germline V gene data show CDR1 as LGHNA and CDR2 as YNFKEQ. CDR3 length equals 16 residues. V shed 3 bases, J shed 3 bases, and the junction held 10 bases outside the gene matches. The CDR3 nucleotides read TGTGCCAGCAGCCAGTCCCCCAGGGGGCTCCTCTACGAGCAGTACTTC. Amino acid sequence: CASSQSPRGLLYEQYF.

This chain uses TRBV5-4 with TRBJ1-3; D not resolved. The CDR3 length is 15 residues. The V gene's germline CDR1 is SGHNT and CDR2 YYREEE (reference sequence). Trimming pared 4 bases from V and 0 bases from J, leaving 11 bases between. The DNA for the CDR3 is TGTGCCAGCAGCGTGGACGGCCTCTCTGGAAACACCATATATTTT. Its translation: CASSVDGLSGNTIYF.

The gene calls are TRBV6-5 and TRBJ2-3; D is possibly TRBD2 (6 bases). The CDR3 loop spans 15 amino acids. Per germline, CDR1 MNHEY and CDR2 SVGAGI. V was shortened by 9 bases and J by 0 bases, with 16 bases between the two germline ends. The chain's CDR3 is CASPRRARSTDTQYF. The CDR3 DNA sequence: TGTGCCAGTCCCCGGAGGGCCAGAAGCACAGATACGCAGTATTTT.

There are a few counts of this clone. DNA of the CDR3: TGTGCCAGTAGTATCAATTACAACTATGGCTACACCTTC. This translates into CASSINYNYGYTF. The rearrangement joins TRBV19 to TRBJ1-2, with D unresolved. CDR1 and CDR2 (germline): LNHDA, SQIVND (reference sequence). This CDR3 spans 13 amino acids. Trimming pared 3 bases from V and 2 bases from J, leaving 7 bases between. The variable domain in full, with the rest retrieved from reference TRBV19 and TRBJ1-2, is DGGITQSPKYLFRKEGQNVTLSCEQNLNHDAMYWYRQDPGQGLRLIYYSQIVNDFQKGDIAEGYSVSREKKESFPLTVTSAQKNPTAFYLCASSINYNYGYTFGSGTRLTVV.

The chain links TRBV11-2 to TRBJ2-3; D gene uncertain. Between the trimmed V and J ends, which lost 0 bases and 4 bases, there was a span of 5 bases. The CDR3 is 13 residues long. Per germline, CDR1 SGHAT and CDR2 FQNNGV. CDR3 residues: CASSLDTPDTQYF. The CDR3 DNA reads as TGTGCCAGCAGCTTAGATACCCCAGATACGCAGTATTTT.

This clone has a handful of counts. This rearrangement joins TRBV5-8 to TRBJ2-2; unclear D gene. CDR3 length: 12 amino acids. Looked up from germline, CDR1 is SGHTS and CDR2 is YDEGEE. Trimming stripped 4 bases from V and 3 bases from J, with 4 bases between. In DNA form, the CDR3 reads TGTGCCAGCAGCGCATACACCGGGGAGCTGTTTTTT. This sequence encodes CASSAYTGELFF.

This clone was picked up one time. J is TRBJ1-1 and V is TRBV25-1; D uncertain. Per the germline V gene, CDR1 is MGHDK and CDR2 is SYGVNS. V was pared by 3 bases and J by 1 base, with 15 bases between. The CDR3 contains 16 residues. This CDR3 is CASSERSTKGNTEAFF. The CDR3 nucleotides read TGTGCCAGCAGTGAGAGGTCCACCAAGGGGAACACTGAAGCTTTCTTT.

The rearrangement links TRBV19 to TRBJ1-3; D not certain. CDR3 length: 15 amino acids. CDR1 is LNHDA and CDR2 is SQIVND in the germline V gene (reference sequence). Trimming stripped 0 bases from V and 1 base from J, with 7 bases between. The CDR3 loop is CASSIDRDSGNTIYF. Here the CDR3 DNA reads TGTGCCAGTAGTATAGATAGGGATTCTGGAAACACCATATATTTT.